Below are 3 T cell receptor beta chains sequenced from a single sample in a study of T cells in Graves' hyperthyroidism and ophthalmopathy. TCR beta CDR3 regions were amplified from RNA transcripts. The study used the HTBI primer set for a first-round RT-PCR of the TCR CDR3. One entry per CDR3 protein results from TCRdb running MiXCR on the multiplex PCR reads. The table records roughly 570,000 distinct CDR3 sequences, about 43% of them present only once. The sequencing sample was made of peripheral blood or thyroid tissue (not recorded which). The receptor source for this set is a woman between 18 and 30 years old with Graves' hyperthyroidism.

This clonotype came up many times. The chain couples TRBV15 to TRBJ2-3; D perhaps matches TRBD2 (6 bases). The germline V gene has CDR1 LNHNV and CDR2 YYDKDF (reference sequence). This CDR3 is built from 17 residues. The germline V and J ends were trimmed by 1 base and 1 base, with 15 bases remaining between them. The CDR3 DNA is TGTGCCACCAGCAGAGGAAACCTAGCGAGGGGCACAGATACGCAGTATTTT. Protein product: CATSRGNLARGTDTQYF.

This clonotype was detected ten times or more. The chain employs TRBV7-9 and TRBJ1-2; D might be TRBD1 (5 bases). The CDR3 has 16 residues. The germline V and J ends were trimmed by 1 base and 2 bases, with 14 bases remaining between them. Per germline, CDR1 SEHNR and CDR2 FQNEAQ (reference sequence). CDR3 sequence (DNA): TGTGCCAGCAGCTTAGGGGGCGCCTGGACGAACTATGGCTACACCTTC. Residues: CASSLGGAWTNYGYTF. Together with reference TRBV7-9 and TRBJ1-2, the CDR3 gives the full variable domain: DTGVSQNPRHKITKRGQNVTFRCDPISEHNRLYWYRQTLGQGPEFLTYFQNEAQLEKSRLLSDRFSAERPKGSFSTLEIQRTEQGDSAMYLCASSLGGAWTNYGYTFGSGTRLTVV.

This clonotype showed up many times. The rearrangement links TRBV15 to TRBJ2-2; D is undetermined. V dropped 0 bases and J dropped 3 bases, with 5 bases sitting between them. The CDR3 covers 14 residues. Germline CDR1 reads LNHNV; CDR2 reads YYDKDF (reference sequence). Written as DNA, the CDR3 is TGTGCCACCAGCAGAGATGAGTACACCGGGGAGCTGTTTTTT. The encoded protein is CATSRDEYTGELFF.